Listed below are T cell receptor beta chains from one sample, sequenced in a study of shared clonotypes between healthy human individuals. Only in-frame clones appear in the TCRdb table, and some are missing; sequencing was by immunoSEQ multiplex PCR. The sample has roughly 2.4 million clones, approximately 94% seen once. Sequenced sample: naive CD4+ T cells sorted from blood. The receptors here all came from a man aged 18 to 30 in good health. The CDR3 runs from the conserved cysteine through the conserved F or W. A D gene is named only where the DNA matches it firmly. Size tells how often a clone was seen (once, few, many) or the class of an expanded clone, and some rows leave it out.

.,TRBV19,TRBJ1-5,.,TGTGCCAGTACCATGGGGGGGGCTCTTCAGCCCCAGCATTTT,CASTMGGALQPQHF
.,TRBV5-8,TRBJ2-6,TRBD1,TGTGCCAGCAGCGCAGGGACAGGCTCTGGGGCCAACGTCCTGACTTTC,CASSAGTGSGANVLTF
.,TRBV19,TRBJ2-4,.,TGTGCCAGTAGTATAGCGAGGCTAGCCAAAAACATTCAGTACTTC,CASSIARLAKNIQYF
.,TRBV6-1,TRBJ2-5,.,TGTGCCAGCAGTGGAGACAGCATGGTGACCCAGTACTTC,CASSGDSMVTQYF
.,TRBV27,TRBJ2-6,.,TGTGCCAGCAATCCGAGGCCTCACTCTGGGGCCAACGTCCTGACTTTC,CASNPRPHSGANVLTF
.,TRBV28,TRBJ1-1,.,TGTGCCAGCAGTGCACAGGACACGAACACTGAAGCTTTCTTT,CASSAQDTNTEAFF
.,TRBV10-3,TRBJ1-4,.,TGTGCCATCAGTGAGCCATCGTTTAGGGGGGATGAAAAACTGTTTTTT,CAISEPSFRGDEKLFF
.,TRBV10-3,TRBJ2-5,.,TGTGCCATCAGTGAAATGGTTGGGGAGACCCAGTACTTC,CAISEMVGETQYF
.,TRBV7-2,TRBJ1-2,.,TGTGCCAGCAGCCCCTCTTCAGGGGACTATGGCTACACCTTC,CASSPSSGDYGYTF
.,TRBV28,TRBJ1-5,.,TGTGCCAGCAGTTTCGGAGAACTCAATCAGCCCCAGCATTTT,CASSFGELNQPQHF
.,TRBV5-1,TRBJ1-5,.,TGCGCCAGCAGCTTGTCAGGGATTAGCAATCAGCCCCAGCATTTT,CASSLSGISNQPQHF
.,TRBV19,TRBJ2-1,TRBD2,TGTGCCAGTAGTGTTTATAGCGGGAGGGCCGGGGCGAATGAGCAGTTCTTC,CASSVYSGRAGANEQFF
once,TRBV10-3,TRBJ1-5,.,TGTGCCATCAGTGAAAGTAGCAATCAGCCCCAGCATTTT,CAISESSNQPQHF
.,TRBV7-9,TRBJ1-1,TRBD1,TGTGCCAGCAGCCCACAGGGGGCAAGGACTGAAGCTTTCTTT,CASSPQGARTEAFF
.,TRBV7-7,TRBJ2-3,.,TGTGCTAGCAGCTTAGGGGGAACAGATACGCAGTATTTT,CASSLGGTDTQYF
.,TRBV5-3,TRBJ1-4,.,TGTGCCAGAAGCGGTGGGAGGACGGGGGAAAAACTGTTTTTT,CARSGGRTGEKLFF
.,TRBV28,TRBJ1-2,.,TGTGCCATCCTCCCCCTTACACTTACGGGCGGCTACACCTTC,CAILPLTLTGGYTF
once,TRBV5-4,TRBJ2-3,.,TGTGCCAGCAGCTTTTCTACTATGACAGATACGCAGTATTTT,CASSFSTMTDTQYF
.,TRBV5-5,TRBJ2-7,.,TGTGCCAGCAGCCCATACCGGGACGAGCAGTACTTC,CASSPYRDEQYF
.,TRBV7-9,TRBJ2-3,.,TGTGCCAGCACCCCGGGGGGCAGCACAGATACGCAGTATTTT,CASTPGGSTDTQYF
.,TRBV30,TRBJ2-2,TRBD2,TGTGCCTGGAGTGGAAGACTAGCGGGGGGCCGGGGGACCGGGGAGCTGTTTTTT,CAWSGRLAGGRGTGELFF
.,TRBV14,TRBJ2-2,TRBD1,TGTGCCAGCAGCCGTCGACAGGGGTGGACCGGGGAGCTGTTTTTT,CASSRRQGWTGELFF
.,TRBV5-1,TRBJ1-6,.,TGCGCCAGCAGCCCATGGGGTGATTATAATTCACCCCTCCACTTT,CASSPWGDYNSPLHF
.,TRBV10-1,TRBJ2-2,.,TGCGCCAGCAGTCGTACTAACACCGGGGAGCTGTTTTTT,CASSRTNTGELFF
.,TRBV2,TRBJ1-1,.,TGTGCCAGCATAGAGTCTCAGCCGAACACTGAAGCTTTCTTT,CASIESQPNTEAFF
.,TRBV7-9,TRBJ2-2,.,TGTGCCAGCAGTCCAGCCGGGGAGCTGTTTTTT,CASSPAGELFF
.,TRBV6-5,TRBJ2-7,.,TGTGCCAGCAGTTACCGAGGGGAGGTCGGGTACGAGCAGTACTTC,CASSYRGEVGYEQYF
.,TRBV11-2,TRBJ1-4,.,TGTGCCAGCAGCTTAATGGGCAGGGGCAATGAAAAACTGTTTTTT,CASSLMGRGNEKLFF
.,TRBV2,TRBJ1-5,.,TGTGCCACCAGCGAGGGGATGGGTCAGCCCCAGCATTTT,CATSEGMGQPQHF
.,TRBV28,TRBJ1-4,.,TGTGCCAGCACGCGGGACAATGAAAAACTGTTTTTT,CASTRDNEKLFF